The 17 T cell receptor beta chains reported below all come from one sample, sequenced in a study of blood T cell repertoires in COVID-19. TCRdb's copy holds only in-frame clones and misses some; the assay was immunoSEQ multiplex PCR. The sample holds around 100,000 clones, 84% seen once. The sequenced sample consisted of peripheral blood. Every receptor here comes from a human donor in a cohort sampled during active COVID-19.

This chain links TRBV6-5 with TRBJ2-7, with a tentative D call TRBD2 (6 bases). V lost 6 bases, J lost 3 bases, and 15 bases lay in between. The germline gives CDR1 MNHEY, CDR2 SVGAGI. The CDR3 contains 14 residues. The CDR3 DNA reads TGTGCCAGCAGGCTGGACTGGCGGGGCTACGAGCAGTACTTC. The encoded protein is CASRLDWRGYEQYF.

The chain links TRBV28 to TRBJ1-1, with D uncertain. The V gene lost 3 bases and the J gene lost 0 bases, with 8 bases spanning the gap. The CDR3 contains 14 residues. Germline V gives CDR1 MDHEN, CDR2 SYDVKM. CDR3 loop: CASSLRNLNTEAFF. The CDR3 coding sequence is TGTGCCAGCAGTTTGAGGAACTTGAACACTGAAGCTTTCTTT.

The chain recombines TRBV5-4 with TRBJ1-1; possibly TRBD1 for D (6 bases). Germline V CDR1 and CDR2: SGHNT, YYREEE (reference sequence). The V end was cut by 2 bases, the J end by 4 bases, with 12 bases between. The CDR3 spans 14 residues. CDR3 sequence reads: CASSLQGRGTEAFF. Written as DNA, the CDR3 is TGTGCCAGCAGCTTACAGGGTAGGGGCACTGAAGCTTTCTTT.

CDR3 amino acids: CATSDGIYGYTF. DNA of the CDR3: TGTGCCACCAGTGATGGCATATATGGCTACACCTTC. This chain joins TRBV24-1 and TRBJ1-2; D gene uncertain. This CDR3 is built from 12 residues. Germline V CDR1 and CDR2: KGHDR, SFDVKD. With 3 bases removed from V and 5 bases from J, the gap between germline ends came to 6 bases.

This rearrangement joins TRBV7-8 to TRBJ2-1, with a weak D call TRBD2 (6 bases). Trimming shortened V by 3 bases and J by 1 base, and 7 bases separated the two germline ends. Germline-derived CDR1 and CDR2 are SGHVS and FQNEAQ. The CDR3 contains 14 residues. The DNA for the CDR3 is TGTGCCAGCAGCTTCGGGACTTCCTACAATGAGCAGTTCTTC. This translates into CASSFGTSYNEQFF. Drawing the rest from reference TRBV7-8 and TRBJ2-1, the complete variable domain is GAGVSQSPRYKVAKRGQDVALRCDPISGHVSLFWYQQALGQGPEFLTYFQNEAQLDKSGLPSDRFFAERPEGSVSTLKIQRTQQEDSAVYLCASSFGTSYNEQFFGPGTRLTVL.

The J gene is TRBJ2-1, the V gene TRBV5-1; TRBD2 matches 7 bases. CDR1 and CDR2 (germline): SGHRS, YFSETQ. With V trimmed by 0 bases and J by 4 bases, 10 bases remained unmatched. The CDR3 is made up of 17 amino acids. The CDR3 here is CASSLGRLAELYNEQFF. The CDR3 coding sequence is TGCGCCAGCAGCTTGGGTCGGCTAGCGGAACTATACAATGAGCAGTTCTTC. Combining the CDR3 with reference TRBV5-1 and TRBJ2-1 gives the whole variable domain KAGVTQTPRYLIKTRGQQVTLSCSPISGHRSVSWYQQTPGQGLQFLFEYFSETQRNKGNFPGRFSGRQFSNSRSEMNVSTLELGDSALYLCASSLGRLAELYNEQFFGPGTRLTVL.

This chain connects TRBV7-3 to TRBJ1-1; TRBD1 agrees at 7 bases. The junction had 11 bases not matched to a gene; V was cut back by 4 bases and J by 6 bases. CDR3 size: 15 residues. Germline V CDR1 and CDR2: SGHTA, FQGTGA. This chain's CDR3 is CASSSSPGQAAEAFF. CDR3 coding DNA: TGTGCCAGCAGCTCATCTCCCGGACAGGCGGCTGAAGCTTTCTTT.

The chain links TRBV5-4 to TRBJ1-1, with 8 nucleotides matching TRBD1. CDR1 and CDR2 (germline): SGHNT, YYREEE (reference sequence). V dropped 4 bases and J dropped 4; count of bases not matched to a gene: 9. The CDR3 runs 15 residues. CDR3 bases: TGTGCCAGCAGCCTGGGACAGGAATGGGGCACTGAAGCTTTCTTT. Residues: CASSLGQEWGTEAFF. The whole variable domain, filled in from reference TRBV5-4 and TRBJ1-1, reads ETGVTQSPTHLIKTRGQQVTLRCSSQSGHNTVSWYQQALGQGPQFIFQYYREEENGRGNFPPRFSGLQFPNYSSELNVNALELDDSALYLCASSLGQEWGTEAFFGQGTRLTVV.

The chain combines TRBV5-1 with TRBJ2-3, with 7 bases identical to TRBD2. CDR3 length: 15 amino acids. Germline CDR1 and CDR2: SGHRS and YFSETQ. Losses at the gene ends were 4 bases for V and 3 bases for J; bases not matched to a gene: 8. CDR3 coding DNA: TGCGCCAGCAGCGTGGCGGGAGTAGGGACAGATACGCAGTATTTT. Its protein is CASSVAGVGTDTQYF. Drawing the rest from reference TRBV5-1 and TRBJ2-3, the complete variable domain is KAGVTQTPRYLIKTRGQQVTLSCSPISGHRSVSWYQQTPGQGLQFLFEYFSETQRNKGNFPGRFSGRQFSNSRSEMNVSTLELGDSALYLCASSVAGVGTDTQYFGPGTRLTVL.

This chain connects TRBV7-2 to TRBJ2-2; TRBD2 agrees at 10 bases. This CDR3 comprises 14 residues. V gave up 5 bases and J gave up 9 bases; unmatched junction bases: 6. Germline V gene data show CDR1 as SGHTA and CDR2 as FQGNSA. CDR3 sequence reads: CASSLSGGTRELFF. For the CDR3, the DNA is TGTGCCAGCAGCCTTAGCGGGGGGACCAGGGAGCTGTTTTTT.

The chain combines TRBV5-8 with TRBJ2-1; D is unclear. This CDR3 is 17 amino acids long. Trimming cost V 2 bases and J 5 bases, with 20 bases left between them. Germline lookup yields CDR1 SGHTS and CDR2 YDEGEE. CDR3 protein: CASSLAARSLADNEQFF. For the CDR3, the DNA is TGTGCCAGCAGCTTAGCCGCCCGTAGTTTAGCAGACAATGAGCAGTTCTTC.

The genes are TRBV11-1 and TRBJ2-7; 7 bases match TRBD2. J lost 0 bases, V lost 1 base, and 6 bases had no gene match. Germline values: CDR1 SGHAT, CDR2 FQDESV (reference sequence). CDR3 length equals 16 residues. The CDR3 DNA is TGTGCCAGCAGCTTAGAGGCTAGCGGACTCTCCTACGAGCAGTACTTC. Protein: CASSLEASGLSYEQYF.

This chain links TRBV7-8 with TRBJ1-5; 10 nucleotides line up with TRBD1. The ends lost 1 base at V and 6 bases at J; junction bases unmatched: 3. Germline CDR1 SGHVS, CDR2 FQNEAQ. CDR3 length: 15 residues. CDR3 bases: TGTGCCAGCAGCTTAGACGGGACAGGGGTTCAGCCCCAGCATTTT. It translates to CASSLDGTGVQPQHF. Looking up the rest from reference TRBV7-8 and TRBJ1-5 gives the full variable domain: GAGVSQSPRYKVAKRGQDVALRCDPISGHVSLFWYQQALGQGPEFLTYFQNEAQLDKSGLPSDRFFAERPEGSVSTLKIQRTQQEDSAVYLCASSLDGTGVQPQHFGDGTRLSIL.

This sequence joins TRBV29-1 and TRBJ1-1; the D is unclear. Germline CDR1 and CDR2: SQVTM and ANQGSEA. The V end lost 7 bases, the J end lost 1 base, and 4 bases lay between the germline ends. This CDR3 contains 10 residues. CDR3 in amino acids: CSGQNTEAFF. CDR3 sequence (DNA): TGCAGCGGACAGAACACTGAAGCTTTCTTT.

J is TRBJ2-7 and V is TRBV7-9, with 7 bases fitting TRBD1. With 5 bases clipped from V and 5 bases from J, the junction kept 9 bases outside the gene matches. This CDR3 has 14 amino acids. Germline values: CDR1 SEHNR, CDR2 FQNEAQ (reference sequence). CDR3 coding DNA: TGTGCCAGCAGCCCCGGACAGGCCGTCCACGAGCAGTACTTC. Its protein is CASSPGQAVHEQYF.

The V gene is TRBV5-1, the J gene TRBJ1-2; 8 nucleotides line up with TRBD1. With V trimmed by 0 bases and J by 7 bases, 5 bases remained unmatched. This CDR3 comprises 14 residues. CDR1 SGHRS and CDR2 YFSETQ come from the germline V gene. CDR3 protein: CASSLEGQGTGYTF. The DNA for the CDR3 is TGCGCCAGCAGCTTGGAAGGACAGGGCACTGGCTACACCTTC.

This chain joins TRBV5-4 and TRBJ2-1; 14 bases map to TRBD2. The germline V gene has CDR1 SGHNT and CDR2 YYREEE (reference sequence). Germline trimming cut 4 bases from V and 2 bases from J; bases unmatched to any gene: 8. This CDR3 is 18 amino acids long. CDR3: CASSLGTSGSAAYNEQFF. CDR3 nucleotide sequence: TGTGCCAGCAGCCTCGGGACTAGCGGGAGTGCCGCCTACAATGAGCAGTTCTTC.